This T cell receptor beta chain was profiled in a study of shared clonotypes between healthy human individuals. Study overall: Plates per donor: three CD4 naive, three CD4 memory, two CD8 naive, one CD8 memory. Overall study results and limits: Sorted-subset sequencing was shown by rarefaction to be incomplete despite large depth. The represented genetic and exposure-history diversity was limited by the small number of donors.

TCRdb keeps only in-frame clones here, not all; method: immunoSEQ multiplex PCR. This table holds about 2.4 million clones, over 85% found once. Caucasian adults residing in Nashville, Tennessee made up all the donors. Note on this clone: Its specificity is unknown.

Sequenced material: naive CD4+ T cells from PBMCs. Regarding subset: CD45RA+ positively selected. The sequence came from a young man in good health. Some clones in this sample may be carry-over from other donors' samples.

CDR3 sequence (DNA): TGTGCCAGCAGTTCGACTAGCGGGAGGGCCGGCGGGCAGTTCTTC. It specifies CASSSTSGRAGGQFF. This chain uses TRBV27 with TRBJ2-1; 14 bases agree with TRBD2. V lost 4 bases and J lost 12; bases outside the gene matches: 8. Germline CDR1 reads MNHEY; CDR2 reads SMNVEV (reference sequence). This CDR3 contains 15 residues.